What follows describes a single T cell receptor beta chain. Antigen unknown. At one end the junction does not follow the germline gene, possibly because of a read error. The Oncomine TCR Beta short-read assay sequenced DNA from cultured CD4+ T cells. TCRdb analysed the PCR reads with MiXCR anew, one entry per CDR3 protein. Seen here are over 4,500 distinct CDR3 sequences, around 26% observed once, and the top ten hold about 35%. The record originates from a study of vaccination and CD4 T cells after COVID-19. Treatment here: approximately 9-day PBMC culture with coronavirus spike peptide pools or control peptides (ViraFEST assay). According to the study, CD4+ T cells from the unexposed donor were gathered ahead of the COVID-19 pandemic (2011-2018). Looked up from germline, CDR1 is SQVTM and CDR2 is ANQGSEA. CDR3 length: 13 residues.

This chain links TRBV29-1 with TRBJ1-2; 7 bases map to TRBD1. Sequenced sample: CD4+ T cells from blood, cultured in vitro. This sequence was found in a human donor in good health. CDR3 protein: CRVVPPGGHGYTF. The CDR3 region has the DNA TGCCGCGTTGTCCCACCAGGGGGTCATGGCTACACCTTC.